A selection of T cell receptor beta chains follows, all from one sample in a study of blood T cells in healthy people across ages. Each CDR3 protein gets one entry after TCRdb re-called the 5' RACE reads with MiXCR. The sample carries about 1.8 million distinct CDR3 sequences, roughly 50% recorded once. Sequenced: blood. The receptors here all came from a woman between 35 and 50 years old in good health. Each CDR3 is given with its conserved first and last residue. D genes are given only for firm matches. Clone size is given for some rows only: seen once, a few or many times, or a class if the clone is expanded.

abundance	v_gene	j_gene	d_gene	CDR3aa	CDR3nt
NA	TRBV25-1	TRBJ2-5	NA	CASSDRRTSRLETQYF	TGTGCCAGCAGTGACCGGAGGACATCCCGGCTGGAGACCCAGTACTTC
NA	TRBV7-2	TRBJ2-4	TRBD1	CASSLGPSGGINIQYF	TGTGCCAGCAGCTTAGGTCCCTCAGGGGGCATCAACATTCAGTACTTC
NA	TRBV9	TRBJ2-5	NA	CASSPGGAQRQETQYF	TGTGCCAGCAGCCCAGGTGGGGCGCAGAGGCAAGAGACCCAGTACTTC
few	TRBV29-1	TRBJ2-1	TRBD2	CSVEDLAGGNYNEQFF	TGCAGCGTTGAAGATCTAGCGGGGGGGAACTACAATGAGCAGTTCTTC
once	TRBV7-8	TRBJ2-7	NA	CASSLATGRAYEQYF	TGTGCCAGCAGCTTAGCGACCGGACGCGCCTACGAGCAGTACTTC
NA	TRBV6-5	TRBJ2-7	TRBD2	CASSYSARGTYEQYF	TGTGCCAGCAGTTACTCCGCGCGGGGGACCTACGAGCAGTACTTC
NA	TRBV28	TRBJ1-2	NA	CASSLGSGGPYGYTF	TGTGCCAGCAGTTTGGGGTCCGGTGGCCCCTATGGCTACACCTTC
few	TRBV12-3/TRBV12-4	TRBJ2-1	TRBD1	CASRLAGTEGNAQFF	TGTGCCAGCAGACTTGCCGGGACAGAGGGAAATGCGCAGTTCTTC
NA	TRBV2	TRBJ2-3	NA	CASTRGGLDTDTQYF	TGTGCCAGCACGAGGGGCGGGCTAGACACAGATACGCAGTATTTT
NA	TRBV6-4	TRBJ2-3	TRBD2	CASSTHSGGRGDTQYF	TGTGCCAGCAGTACTCATAGCGGGGGAAGGGGAGATACGCAGTATTTT
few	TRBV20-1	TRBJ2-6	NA	CSARDGYSGANVLTF	TGCAGTGCTAGAGACGGATACTCTGGGGCCAACGTCCTGACTTTC
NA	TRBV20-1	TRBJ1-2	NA	CSEGVYYGYTF	TGCAGTGAGGGGGTTTACTATGGCTACACCTTC
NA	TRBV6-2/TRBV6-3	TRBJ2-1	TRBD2	CATTRDPGLVFSDEQFF	TGTGCCACCACGCGGGACCCGGGACTAGTGTTCTCGGATGAGCAGTTCTTC
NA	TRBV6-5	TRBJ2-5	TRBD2	CASSYQDGGAGETQYF	TGTGCCAGCAGTTATCAAGACGGGGGGGCCGGAGAGACCCAGTACTTC
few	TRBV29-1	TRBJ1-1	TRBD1	CSVDGTGNTEAFF	TGCAGCGTTGATGGGACAGGGAACACTGAAGCTTTCTTT
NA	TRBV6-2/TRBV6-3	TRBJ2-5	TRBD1	CASRLTGMETQYF	TGTGCCAGCAGACTGACAGGGATGGAGACCCAGTACTTC
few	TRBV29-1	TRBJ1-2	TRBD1	CSVDGDRRYGYTF	TGCAGCGTTGACGGGGACAGGAGGTATGGCTACACCTTC
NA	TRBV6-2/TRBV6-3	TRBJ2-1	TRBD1	CASSYSGGFAYNEQFF	TGTGCCAGCAGTTATTCAGGGGGTTTCGCCTACAATGAGCAGTTCTTC
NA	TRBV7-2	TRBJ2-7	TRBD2	CASSLGGGAREQYF	TGTGCCAGCAGCTTAGGCGGGGGGGCTAGGGAGCAGTACTTC
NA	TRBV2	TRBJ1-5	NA	CASSAWQNLNQPQHF	TGTGCCAGCAGTGCGTGGCAGAACCTTAATCAGCCCCAGCATTTT
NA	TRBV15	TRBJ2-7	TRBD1	CATSRDRVFYEQYF	TGTGCCACCAGCAGGGACAGGGTTTTTTACGAGCAGTACTTC
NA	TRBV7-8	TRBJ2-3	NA	CASTLEGGLPVDTQYF	TGTGCCAGCACCCTAGAGGGGGGACTCCCGGTAGATACGCAGTATTTT
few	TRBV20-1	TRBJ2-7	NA	CSASREGTDVPSGSYNEQYF	TGCAGTGCTAGTAGAGAAGGGACCGACGTCCCGAGTGGCTCCTACAATGAGCAGTACTTC
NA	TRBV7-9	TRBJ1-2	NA	CASSAQGRQSYTF	TGTGCCAGCAGCGCCCAGGGACGTCAGAGCTACACCTTC
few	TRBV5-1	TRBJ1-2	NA	CASSLESVFGGYTF	TGCGCCAGCAGCTTGGAATCGGTTTTTGGAGGCTACACCTTC
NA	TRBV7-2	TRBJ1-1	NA	CASSLEYLNTEAFF	TGTGCCAGCAGCTTAGAATATTTGAACACTGAAGCTTTCTTT
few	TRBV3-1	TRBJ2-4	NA	CASSQVSIPGEQYF	TGTGCCAGCAGCCAAGTGAGCATCCCAGGAGAGCAGTACTTC
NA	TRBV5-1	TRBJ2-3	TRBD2	CASSTSVLAGDRGTDTQYF	TGCGCCAGCAGCACGTCCGTCCTAGCGGGCGACCGGGGCACAGATACGCAGTATTTT
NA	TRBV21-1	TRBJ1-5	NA	CASSKEIKHSNQPQHF	TGTGCCAGCAGCAAAGAAATAAAGCATAGCAATCAGCCCCAGCATTTT
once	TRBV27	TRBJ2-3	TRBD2	CASSRQILAGGLDTQYF	TGTGCCAGCAGTCGTCAGATACTAGCGGGGGGCCTCGATACGCAGTATTTT
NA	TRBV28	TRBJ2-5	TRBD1	CASLSQGETGGETQYF	TGTGCCAGCCTTAGCCAGGGCGAGACAGGGGGGGAGACCCAGTACTTC
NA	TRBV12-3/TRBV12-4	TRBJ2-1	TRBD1	CASSSPGGYEQFF	TGTGCCAGCAGCTCGCCAGGGGGCTATGAGCAGTTCTTC
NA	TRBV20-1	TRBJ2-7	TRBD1	CSARDLRTGSGEQYF	TGCAGTGCTAGAGATCTCCGGACAGGGAGTGGCGAGCAGTACTTC
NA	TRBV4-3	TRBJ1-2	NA	CASSQDRGYSGYTF	TGCGCCAGCAGCCAAGATCGAGGGTATAGTGGCTACACCTTC
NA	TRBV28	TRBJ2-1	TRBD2	CASRFAAGGRNEQFF	TGTGCCAGCAGGTTCGCAGCGGGGGGCCGGAATGAGCAGTTCTTC
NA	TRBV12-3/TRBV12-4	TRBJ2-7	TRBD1	CASRPGQGGEQYF	TGTGCCAGCAGGCCGGGACAGGGAGGCGAGCAGTACTTC
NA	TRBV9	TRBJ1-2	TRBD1	CASSVEGQGTGYTF	TGTGCCAGCAGCGTAGAGGGACAGGGGACGGGCTACACCTTC
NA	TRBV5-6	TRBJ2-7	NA	CASSQGKTYEQSF	TGTGCCAGCAGTCAGGGGAAGACCTACGAGCAGTCCTTC
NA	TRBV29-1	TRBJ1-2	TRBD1	CSAARADRGGIGEGYTF	TGCAGCGCTGCGCGCGCAGACAGGGGTGGCATAGGAGAAGGCTACACCTTC
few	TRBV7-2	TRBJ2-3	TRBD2	CASSLAVSGGSTDTQYF	TGTGCCAGCAGCTTAGCTGTTAGCGGGGGGAGCACAGATACGCAGTATTTT
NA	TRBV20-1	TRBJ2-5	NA	CSASAGGDQETQYF	TGCAGTGCTAGTGCCGGTGGGGACCAAGAGACCCAGTACTTC
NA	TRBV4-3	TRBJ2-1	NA	CASSQDFGQFILQETQFF	TGCGCCAGCAGCCAGGACTTCGGACAGTTCATTTTACAAGAGACCCAGTTCTTC
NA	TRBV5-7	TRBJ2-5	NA	CASSGPTWGQCLQETQYF	TGTGCCAGCAGCGGGCCCACTTGGGGGCAGTGCCTACAAGAGACCCAGTACTTC
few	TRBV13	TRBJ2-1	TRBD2	CASSLALAELSYNEQFF	TGTGCCAGCAGCTTAGCTCTAGCGGAACTCTCCTACAATGAGCAGTTCTTC
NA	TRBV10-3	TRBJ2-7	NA	CAIRESGRGAIYEQYF	TGTGCCATCAGGGAGTCGGGACGGGGGGCCATATACGAGCAGTACTTC
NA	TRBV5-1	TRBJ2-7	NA	CASSPGGVVDEQYF	TGCGCCAGCAGCCCCGGAGGGGTAGTGGACGAGCAGTACTTC
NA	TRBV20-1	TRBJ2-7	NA	CSARDHRKSSEQYF	TGCAGTGCTAGGGACCACCGTAAGTCTTCCGAGCAGTACTTC